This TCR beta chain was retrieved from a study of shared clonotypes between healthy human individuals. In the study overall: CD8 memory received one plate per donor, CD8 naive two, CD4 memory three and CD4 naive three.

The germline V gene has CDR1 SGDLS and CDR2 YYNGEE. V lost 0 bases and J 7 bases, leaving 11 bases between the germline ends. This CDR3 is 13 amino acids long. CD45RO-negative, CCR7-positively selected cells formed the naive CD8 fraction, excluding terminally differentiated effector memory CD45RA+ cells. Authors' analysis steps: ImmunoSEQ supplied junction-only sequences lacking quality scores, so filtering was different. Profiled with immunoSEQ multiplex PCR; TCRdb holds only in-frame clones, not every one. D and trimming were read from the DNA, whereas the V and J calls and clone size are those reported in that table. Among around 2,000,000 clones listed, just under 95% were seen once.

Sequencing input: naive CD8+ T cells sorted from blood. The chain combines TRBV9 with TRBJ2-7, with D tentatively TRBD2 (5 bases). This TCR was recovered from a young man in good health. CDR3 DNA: TGTGCCAGCAGCGTAGACGGGGTGAGGGAGCAGTACTTC. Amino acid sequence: CASSVDGVREQYF.